Shown below are 28 T cell receptor beta chains from a single sample sequenced in a study of control samples from healthy donors and cancer patients. TCRdb's copy holds only in-frame clones and misses some; the assay was immunoSEQ multiplex PCR. The data show about 160,000 clones, approximately 94% seen once. Sequenced material: blood. These receptors were collected from a woman between 35 and 50 years old in good health.

The rearrangement uses TRBV29-1 and TRBJ1-2; 7 bases map to TRBD1. Germline-derived CDR1 and CDR2 are SQVTM and ANQGSEA. J was trimmed by 4 bases and V by 1 base; bases with no gene match: 9. This CDR3 has 15 amino acids. The CDR3 protein is CSVEGDREGGYGYTF. The CDR3 DNA reads as TGCAGCGTTGAAGGCGACAGGGAGGGTGGCTATGGCTACACCTTC. Together with reference TRBV29-1 and TRBJ1-2, the CDR3 gives the full variable domain: SAVISQKPSRDICQRGTSLTIQCQVDSQVTMMFWYRQQPGQSLTLIATANQGSEATYESGFVIDKFPISRPNLTFSTLTVSNMSPEDSSIYLCSVEGDREGGYGYTFGSGTRLTVV.

The gene calls are TRBV5-1 and TRBJ2-7; D is undetermined. The CDR3 has 13 residues. Between the trimmed V and J ends, which lost 5 bases and 2 bases, there was a span of 11 bases. In germline, CDR1 is SGHRS, CDR2 YFSETQ. CDR3 nucleotides: TGCGCCAGCAGACCCTCGTCCCCCTACGAGCAGTACTTC. It specifies CASRPSSPYEQYF.

J is TRBJ1-2 and V is TRBV14; D is perhaps TRBD1 (6 bases). The CDR3 contains 13 residues. V lost 0 bases and J lost 8, with 10 bases in between. CDR1 is SGHDN, CDR2 FVKESK, per germline. This CDR3 is CASSQDRGYGYTF. The CDR3 DNA follows: TGTGCCAGCAGCCAAGATAGGGGGTACGGCTACACCTTC.

The chain is built from TRBV24-1 and TRBJ2-1, with 9 bases that match TRBD2. The V gene's germline CDR1 is KGHDR and CDR2 SFDVKD. This CDR3 is 15 amino acids long. J lost 10 bases, V lost 3 bases, and 9 bases had no gene match. CDR3 DNA sequence: TGTGCCACCAGTGATCCGGGACTAGCAAGAGACGAGCAGTTCTTC. It encodes CATSDPGLARDEQFF.

This chain links TRBV3-1 (or the pseudogene TRBV3-2) with TRBJ2-5; 8 bases fit TRBD2. The V gene's germline CDR1 is LGHDT and CDR2 YNNKEL (reference sequence). With 2 bases clipped from V and 7 bases from J, the junction kept 6 bases outside the gene matches. This CDR3 has 14 residues. In nucleotides, the CDR3 is TGTGCCAGCAGCCAATACCGGGCGGGGGGGACCCAGTACTTC. Its protein is CASSQYRAGGTQYF.

The genes are TRBV3-1 (or the pseudogene TRBV3-2) and TRBJ1-4; TRBD1 is a possible D gene (5 bases). This CDR3 contains 15 residues. Germline V gene sequence: CDR1 LGHDT, CDR2 YNNKEL (reference sequence). The germline V and J ends were trimmed by 4 bases and 10 bases, with 19 bases remaining between them. CDR3: CASSPDRGDRGKLFF. The CDR3, as DNA: TGTGCCAGCAGCCCAGACCGGGGCGACCGTGGAAAACTGTTTTTT.

The chain carries TRBV12-5 and TRBJ2-5; 7 nucleotides line up with TRBD2. The germline CDR1 and CDR2 sequences are LGHNT and FRNRAP. The V and J ends lost 5 bases and 10 bases, in that order; junction bases with no gene match: 10. CDR3 length: 13 residues. The CDR3 region has the DNA TGTGCTAGTGGTCAACTAGCGCCACCAGGCCAGTACTTC. Its protein product is CASGQLAPPGQYF.

The rearrangement links TRBV29-1 to TRBJ2-3; D perhaps matches TRBD2 (5 bases). V dropped 3 bases and J dropped 6 bases, with 10 bases sitting between them. CDR1 SQVTM and CDR2 ANQGSEA come from the germline V gene. The CDR3 has 12 amino acids. The CDR3 sequence is CSVEISVDTQYF. CDR3 DNA sequence: TGCAGCGTTGAGATTAGCGTGGATACGCAGTATTTT.

Notes on this clone: The same CDR3 is also encoded by other DNA sequences in this sample. The V call is TRBV3-1 (or the pseudogene TRBV3-2), the J call TRBJ1-6; 8 positions agree with TRBD1. Germline CDR1 is LGHDT and CDR2 is YNNKEL (reference sequence). The CDR3 has 15 amino acids. Trimming took 3 bases from V and 7 from J; bases not matched to a gene: 5. The CDR3 reads CASSQGTGVNSPLHF. CDR3 coding DNA: TGTGCCAGCAGCCAGGGGACAGGCGTCAATTCACCCCTCCACTTT.

J is TRBJ2-1 and V is TRBV5-1; 8 nucleotides agree with TRBD1. Germline lookup yields CDR1 SGHRS and CDR2 YFSETQ. This CDR3 has 15 amino acids. V dropped 3 bases and J dropped 8; count of bases not matched to a gene: 10. The CDR3 coding sequence is TGCGCCAGCAGCTCCCCCGGGACAGGTAACGATGAGCAGTTCTTC. This encodes CASSSPGTGNDEQFF.

This clone was found once. This chain joins TRBV15 and TRBJ2-1; 10 nucleotides line up with TRBD2. Germline trimming cut 5 bases from V and 8 bases from J; bases unmatched to any gene: 15. Germline-derived CDR1 and CDR2 are LNHNV and YYDKDF (reference sequence). The CDR3 length is 17 residues. Here the CDR3 DNA reads TGTGCCACCAGCGGCCTAGCGGGAGCGCAGTTTATGTATGAGCAGTTCTTC. Its protein is CATSGLAGAQFMYEQFF.

This clone has only a few counts. This sequence joins TRBV3-1 (or the pseudogene TRBV3-2) and TRBJ2-7; no clear D gene. V was cut by 1 base and J by 2 bases, with 9 bases left in between. This CDR3 comprises 14 residues. CDR1 and CDR2 from the germline V gene are LGHDT and YNNKEL (reference sequence). This chain's CDR3 is CASSQGVGTYEQYF. Written as DNA, the CDR3 is TGTGCCAGCAGCCAAGGTGTAGGGACCTACGAGCAGTACTTC.

The chain has TRBV27 and TRBJ1-6; 7 bases align to TRBD1. The CDR3 runs to 14 residues. From germline, CDR1 is MNHEY and CDR2 SMNVEV (reference sequence). The ends lost 3 bases at V and 9 bases at J; junction bases unmatched: 5. The CDR3: CASSFRQGASPLHF. CDR3 in DNA: TGTGCCAGCAGTTTTCGACAGGGAGCTTCACCCCTCCACTTT.

The V call is TRBV5-1, the J call TRBJ2-7; no reliable D call. Trimming removed 0 bases at V and 3 bases at J, with 7 bases between. The V gene's germline CDR1 is SGHRS and CDR2 YFSETQ. The CDR3 consists of 13 residues. The CDR3 loop reads CASSLGGGYEQYF. Written as DNA, the CDR3 is TGCGCCAGCAGCTTGGGTGGCGGCTACGAGCAGTACTTC.

The V call is TRBV7-9, the J call TRBJ1-2, with 7 bases matching TRBD1. After removal of 1 base from V and 5 bases from J, the junction contained 7 bases not matched to a gene. Germline-derived CDR1 and CDR2 are SEHNR and FQNEAQ (reference sequence). The CDR3 is made up of 15 amino acids. The CDR3 nucleotides read TGTGCCAGCAGCTTAGTCCGCAGGGGGTTTTATGGCTACACCTTC. It specifies CASSLVRRGFYGYTF. The full variable domain, completed using reference TRBV7-9 and TRBJ1-2, is DTGVSQNPRHKITKRGQNVTFRCDPISEHNRLYWYRQTLGQGPEFLTYFQNEAQLEKSRLLSDRFSAERPKGSFSTLEIQRTEQGDSAMYLCASSLVRRGFYGYTFGSGTRLTVV.

The chain links TRBV11-2 to TRBJ1-1; 7 bases are a match to TRBD1. The V and J ends lost 7 bases and 2 bases, in that order; junction bases with no gene match: 7. CDR3 size: 14 residues. Germline V lookup: CDR1 SGHAT, CDR2 FQNNGV. The CDR3, as DNA: TGTGCCAGCAAGATAAGGGGGCCCAACACTGAAGCTTTCTTT. Encoded protein: CASKIRGPNTEAFF.

The V call is TRBV5-5, the J call TRBJ1-1, with D uncertain. This CDR3 has 14 residues. The germline V gene encodes CDR1 SGHKS and CDR2 YYEKEE (reference sequence). V lost 3 bases and J 3 bases, leaving 12 bases between the germline ends. CDR3 nucleotides: TGTGCCAGCAGCTCAACGGTGGTTGACACTGAAGCTTTCTTT. This codes for CASSSTVVDTEAFF.

This rearrangement joins TRBV19 to TRBJ1-1, with 10 bases lining up with TRBD1. After removal of 7 bases from V and 7 bases from J, the junction contained 21 bases not matched to a gene. The V gene's germline CDR1 is LNHDA and CDR2 SQIVND (reference sequence). The CDR3 covers 18 residues. CDR3 coding DNA: TGTGCCAGTAAAAATCCCGGGACAGGGGCTCGTCCCACCAATGAAGCTTTCTTT. It translates to CASKNPGTGARPTNEAFF.

The chain joins TRBV28 to TRBJ2-7, with 10 bases identical to TRBD1. The CDR3 length is 15 residues. From germline, CDR1 is MDHEN and CDR2 SYDVKM. The V gene end was trimmed by 5 bases and the J gene end by 5 bases; junction bases not matched to a gene: 9. CDR3 in amino acids: CASSDPGQGSHEQYF. Written as DNA, the CDR3 is TGTGCCAGCAGTGATCCGGGACAGGGGTCCCACGAGCAGTACTTC.

The rearrangement links TRBV19 to TRBJ1-5; D is perhaps TRBD1 (5 bases). Trimming shortened V by 7 bases and J by 1 base, and 14 bases separated the two germline ends. Germline CDR1 LNHDA, CDR2 SQIVND (reference sequence). This CDR3 is built from 15 residues. The CDR3 bases are TGTGCCAGTAACTCTCCGGGGGAAAGCAATCAGCCCCAGCATTTT. It encodes CASNSPGESNQPQHF. The entire variable domain, with the rest obtained from reference TRBV19 and TRBJ1-5, is as follows: DGGITQSPKYLFRKEGQNVTLSCEQNLNHDAMYWYRQDPGQGLRLIYYSQIVNDFQKGDIAEGYSVSREKKESFPLTVTSAQKNPTAFYLCASNSPGESNQPQHFGDGTRLSIL.

The rearrangement joins TRBV19 to TRBJ1-1; D is unclear. Trimming took off 6 bases at V and 0 bases at J, with 11 bases between the two ends. This CDR3 comprises 14 residues. Germline assignment: CDR1 LNHDA and CDR2 SQIVND (reference sequence). The CDR3 is CASSYNWLNTEAFF. CDR3 nucleotides: TGTGCCAGTAGCTACAACTGGCTGAACACTGAAGCTTTCTTT.

The CDR3 DNA reads TGTGCCAGCAGCTTTGGGTCCACTGAAGCTTTCTTT. Encoded protein: CASSFGSTEAFF. This chain joins TRBV5-4 and TRBJ1-1, with D hard to call. The CDR3 has 12 residues. V was shortened by 2 bases and J by 4 bases, with 6 bases between the two germline ends. Germline CDR1 and CDR2: SGHNT and YYREEE (reference sequence).

Worth noting for this clone: The junction differs from germline at one of its ends, possibly a read error. The chain recombines TRBV7-7 with TRBJ2-5; the match to TRBD1 covers 7 bases. Per the germline V gene, CDR1 is SSHAT and CDR2 is FNYEAQ (reference sequence). CDR3 length: 16 amino acids. The CDR3 sequence is CASSRGQALEVETQYF. In DNA, the CDR3 is TGTGCTAGCAGCCGCGGACAGGCATTGGAGGTGGAGACCCAGTACTTC.

This rearrangement joins TRBV6-2 or TRBV6-3 to TRBJ2-1; D not resolved. The CDR3 has 17 residues. The V end lost 2 bases, the J end lost 2 bases, and 16 bases lay between the germline ends. CDR1 and CDR2 (germline): MNHEY, SVGEGT. Here the CDR3 reads CASSYPPLRGAYNEQFF. DNA for the CDR3: TGTGCCAGCAGTTACCCCCCATTAAGAGGCGCCTACAATGAGCAGTTCTTC.

The chain combines TRBV6-1 with TRBJ1-2, with D possibly TRBD1 on 6 matching bases. Germline V CDR1 and CDR2: MNHNS, SASEGT. The CDR3 runs to 15 residues. V was pared by 3 bases and J by 6 bases, with 17 bases between. This chain's CDR3 is CASSDRTVGSDGYTF. CDR3 coding DNA: TGTGCCAGCAGTGACCGGACAGTGGGCTCGGATGGCTACACCTTC.

This rearrangement joins TRBV9 to TRBJ1-1; D gene uncertain. Looked up from germline, CDR1 is SGDLS and CDR2 is YYNGEE. V was shortened by 3 bases and J by 3 bases, with 15 bases between the two germline ends. CDR3 size: 15 residues. The chain's CDR3 is CASSDPRSGHTEAFF. CDR3 nucleotides: TGTGCCAGCAGCGATCCAAGATCAGGACACACTGAAGCTTTCTTT.

The chain has TRBV9 and TRBJ1-6; no reliable D call. CDR3 length: 14 amino acids. Trimming removed 0 bases from V and 4 bases from J, with 5 bases in between. The germline V gene has CDR1 SGDLS and CDR2 YYNGEE. CDR3 loop: CASSVEEYNSPLHF. In DNA, the CDR3 is TGTGCCAGCAGCGTAGAGGAATATAATTCACCCCTCCACTTT.

This clone was seen a single time. This rearrangement joins TRBV29-1 to TRBJ1-5; D gene ambiguous. The V and J ends lost 7 bases and 7 bases respectively, with 14 bases between them. Germline CDR1 is SQVTM and CDR2 is ANQGSEA. The CDR3 is 12 amino acids. The CDR3 region is CSASARNQPQHF. The CDR3 bases are TGCAGCGCCTCCGCCCGAAACCAGCCCCAGCATTTT. The whole variable domain, filled in from reference TRBV29-1 and TRBJ1-5, reads SAVISQKPSRDICQRGTSLTIQCQVDSQVTMMFWYRQQPGQSLTLIATANQGSEATYESGFVIDKFPISRPNLTFSTLTVSNMSPEDSSIYLCSASARNQPQHFGDGTRLSIL.